What follows is one TCR beta chain and its context. Regarding time point: neoterminal ileum biopsy at postoperative endoscopy, about 6 months after surgery. The sample originates from a study of T cell repertoires in ileal Crohn's disease. Looking at the study overall: The M6 sample came from neoterminal ileum during colonoscopy after surgery.

Germline loops: CDR1 MDHEN, CDR2 SYDVKM. The CDR3 extends over 15 amino acids. V lost 6 bases, J lost 1 base, and 13 bases lay in between. Here immunoSEQ multiplex PCR was the method, and the copy in TCRdb shows in-frame clones only, minus some. The sample has more than 3,000 clones; roughly 90% are singletons. This chain connects TRBV28 to TRBJ1-5, with D tentatively TRBD1 (5 bases). The source of this sequence is an adult with Crohn's disease. Sequencing used ileal tissue. The CDR3 region is CASSLPGRSNQPQHF. The CDR3 DNA follows: TGTGCCAGCAGCCTGCCAGGGAGGAGCAATCAGCCCCAGCATTTT.